This T cell receptor (beta chain) was found in a study of cytomegalovirus exposure and HLA in healthy donors (dated by TCRdb to 2017 to 2019). Background for the entire study: In an earlier analysis of 550 to 750 of the donors, under 300 Gb of sequence data and 100 million or so unique TCR beta sequences from about 180 million T cells were reported. Approximately 310 gigabases of sequencing data and 78 million or so unique TCR sequences were included in an early release covering under 650 HLA-typed donors. Of the roughly 400 genotyped donors, 65% to 90% were placed in the genetic ancestry cluster associated with self-reported Caucasian donors. The aim of the study was to test whether cataloging public T cell receptors could identify signatures of past pathogen exposure. The T cell repertoires of several hundred subjects were profiled by immunosequencing and related to cytomegalovirus serostatus. In addition to the first cohort of approximately 670 subjects, a separate validation cohort of approximately 120 different subjects was used. To predict cytomegalovirus infection status, the study combined high-throughput TCR immunosequencing, statistical association of individual TCRs with disease status, and machine learning. In a later analysis, previously published TCR beta repertoires from 670 or so donors were re-analyzed and high-resolution HLA genotyping was added so that TCR occurrence patterns could be studied. Rather than using new phenotypic data, the later analysis identified candidate immune exposures from TCR beta sequences and from how often those sequences occurred across donors. An earlier analysis of fewer than 700 of the donors applied high-throughput TCR beta sequencing to assess whether each TCR beta V gene segment acted as functional or pseudogenic. Alongside the repertoire data, information on donor age, sex, ethnicity and CMV serostatus was compiled. Genome-wide SNP genotypes for about 65% of the roughly 700 donors were used in a later genetic analysis, which treated that subset as a discovery cohort. Every repertoire in the discovery cohort had been generated on one and the same sequencing platform. Class I and class II HLA loci were covered by the typing at four-digit resolution. The number of typed donors differed by locus: about 629-630 for A, B, C, DRB1 and DQB1; roughly 510 for DQA1; approximately 600 for DPA1; and 400 to 480 for DPB1. A handful of DR-DQ haplotypes were handled as single units for association and clustering because linkage in the cohort was strong. On average, roughly 240,000 unique TCR beta nucleotide sequences were sequenced per donor among more than 350 genotyped donors of the cohort, with roughly 18% of those sequences being non-productive.

Points on this clone: There is no known antigen for this receptor. No much larger clone exists at a distance of one base, and base qualities are not known.

The cohort comprised some 730 healthy bone marrow donors. All cohort members were sampled while nominally healthy, although unrecorded immune exposures were likely present. The donor tested CMV seropositive, placing the donor among the 310 or so seropositive members of the cohort. A peripheral blood sample was provided by each donor, and peripheral blood mononuclear cells were used for TCR beta sequencing. The Qiagen DNeasy Blood Extraction Kit was used to extract genomic DNA from the blood cell samples. Study-level results and caveats: The 87-base-pair reads could not distinguish some IMGT-functional V segments, including TRBV6-2 and TRBV6-3, so those segments were excluded. The cohort was sequenced for TCR beta chains only, and without alpha or paired-chain data the features that could be detected were limited. HLA typing was unavailable for some donors at each locus, so association tests used only the typed subset. The authors suggested that the approach could potentially be extended to other disease states and immunological phenotypes. In a later analysis, TCR association rates were found to vary across HLA loci, with the most associated TCRs seen for DRB1 alleles and the fewest for HLA-C alleles. A later analysis found that HLA-associated TCR beta chains were more clonally expanded and had lower generation probabilities than equally common non-associated chains. A later analysis found that most CMV-associated TCR beta chains appeared HLA-restricted, with HLA associations seemingly driven largely by CMV exposure. Several of the top co-occurrence clusters appeared to be linked to parvovirus B19, influenza, CMV and Epstein-Barr virus, according to a later analysis. Across donors, most TCR sequences were observed very rarely, whereas some public TCRs were present in many individuals. The only immune exposure information available for the cohort was CMV serostatus. In vitro tests confirmed that a few of the cytomegalovirus-associated TCR beta chains recognize cytomegalovirus antigens. According to a later genetic analysis, donors in an Asian-associated ancestry cluster had fewer N-insertions in productive TCRs than the approximately 700-donor mean. The classifier was reported to diagnose cytomegalovirus status with high specificity and sensitivity in both the original cohort and the validation cohort. Because counts were too low, roughly 16 rarely observed V segments, including chromosome 9 orphons, were left out of the earlier analysis of 500 to 650 of the donors. A total of fewer than 200 TCR beta chains were listed by the study as associated with cytomegalovirus. A later analysis associated 16,951 TCR beta sequences with specific HLA alleles at a false discovery rate of 0.05. An association between a missense DCLRE1C variant and V-gene and J-gene trimming of TCR beta chains was found in a later genetic analysis and replicated in an independent cohort. A cluster of highly shared sequence variants was judged likely to represent a technical artifact of the sequencing pipeline. In an earlier analysis of 587 of the donors, most TCR beta V segments appeared in productive rearrangements about 87% or about 30% of the time, broadly matching IMGT annotations. Strong co-occurrence of HLA alleles, especially DR and DQ, made assigning TCR associations to individual alleles difficult. Correlated functional status among segregating V segments might reflect linkage disequilibrium, but an unknown experimental factor could not be ruled out. Sequencing depth was assumed to be roughly uniform across donors in the presence/absence analyses, though that assumption may not hold. A further reported finding was that TCR beta sequences accurately predicted the HLA-A and HLA-B alleles for most subjects in the first cohort.

Library preparation employed the immunoSEQ multiplex PCR assay. For the multiplex PCR, a mixture combining 60 forward primers for TCR Vbeta segments and 13 reverse primers for TCR Jbeta segments was used. The CDR3 region of rearranged TCR beta genes was amplified from genomic DNA by a multiplex PCR assay. Amplified TCR beta libraries were sequenced as 87-base-pair reads on the Illumina HiSeq System. The original pipeline was this. A later analysis tallied roughly 78 million unique TCR beta chains across the approximately 670 repertoires, and 10 million to 11 million of those chains were shared by two or more donors. A nearest-neighbor algorithm error-corrected the raw reads and collapsed the reads into unique sequences, merging closely related sequences to remove PCR and sequencing errors. To assign V, D and J gene segments, CDR3 sequences were aligned to IMGT reference sequences. For a sequence to be retained, a match of at least six nucleotides to both a V gene segment and a J gene segment was required. A rearrangement counted as productive if the CDR3 had no stop codons and remained in frame with V and J, and every other rearrangement counted as non-productive. CDR3 was defined by IMGT convention, running from the second conserved V-encoded cysteine to the conserved J-encoded phenylalanine. In an earlier analysis of roughly 580 of the donors, sequences lacking an unambiguous match to a single V gene segment were excluded. An earlier analysis of 550 to 650 of the donors classified V segments as functional when productive rearrangements were above 56.7% and as segregating when the standard deviation between donors was above 5%. A statistical classification framework was built to diagnose cytomegalovirus status from the catalog of TCR beta chain sequences. A later analysis assigned V and J genes by comparing TCR nucleotide sequences with IMGT/GENE-DB human TR gene sequences. A later analysis assigned CDR3 sequences and most-parsimonious VDJ recombination scenarios with the TCRdist pipeline. In a later analysis, each TCR beta chain was defined by its CDR3 amino acid sequence together with its V-gene family, and reads lacking a unique V-gene family were excluded. In a later analysis, 450 to 600 highly shared, low-generation-probability nucleotide sequences were removed to address suspected cross-contamination and a sequencing artifact. A later analysis calculated a clonal expansion index for each public chain from normalized within-repertoire ranks of inferred template counts. In a later analysis, generation probabilities were computed with a VDJ recombination model fitted to out-of-frame rearrangements, and the resulting probabilities were checked against IGoR. In a later analysis, TCR-TCR, TCR-HLA and TCR-CMV co-occurrence was scored with hypergeometric tests, and a repertoire-size bias correction was applied to TCR pairs. To estimate false discovery rates, a later analysis permuted the HLA or CMV assignments 20 times. In a later analysis, co-occurring TCRs were grouped with DBSCAN, and TCRdist sequence similarity was added when clustering was performed within HLA-allele-positive subsets. Repertoires with fewer than 30,000 or more than 120,000 public chains, plus five repertoires with anomalous nucleotide sharing, were excluded from co-occurrence clustering. The table was pulled from immuneACCESS by TCRdb, which kept in-frame rearrangements only. Such tables lose some clones; where checked, under half of the loss comes from unresolved V genes, and the rest has no known cause. That table is the source of V, J and clone size, and D and trimming were worked out from the DNA. In all, the sample holds more than 85,000 clones, and 75% to 85% of those were seen once. Under 4.5% of the sample comes from the top ten.

The CDR3 measures 14 amino acids from cysteine to phenylalanine. The entry retains the CDR3 DNA only, 42 bases that are in frame from base 1. At the junction V is shortened by 9 bases and J by 4 bases; bases outside the gene matches: 6. CDR1 and CDR2 are read off the germline V gene as SNHLY and FYNNEI. Source material: PBMCs. Recombination joined TRBV2 with TRBJ2-3; 11 central bases correspond to TRBD2. The source of this sequence is a woman aged 45 to 65 in good health and CMV-seropositive. The CDR3 here reads CARKLAGEADTQYF. The bases are TGTGCCAGAAAACTAGCGGGGGAGGCAGATACGCAGTATTTT.